The 6 T cell receptor beta chains reported below all come from one sample, sequenced in a study of cytomegalovirus exposure and HLA in healthy donors. The PCR employed 60 Vbeta primers together with 13 Jbeta primers. TCRdb keeps only in-frame clones here, not all; method: immunoSEQ multiplex PCR. This sample has roughly 130,000 clones, with 84% found just once. What was sequenced was PBMCs. The origin of the receptors is a woman aged 18-29 years in good health and CMV-seropositive.

This clone came up a few times. The junction shows a germline mismatch at one end, possibly a read error. Other DNA sequences in this specimen translate into the identical CDR3. In nucleotides, the CDR3 is TGCGCCAGCAGTTTGGGACAAAGCACAGATACGCAGTATTTT. It encodes CASSLGQSTDTQYF. This chain links TRBV5-1 with TRBJ2-3; perhaps TRBD1 as D (6 bases). The CDR3 consists of 14 residues. Germline V gives CDR1 SGHRS, CDR2 YFSETQ.

The V and J genes are TRBV10-3 and TRBJ1-6; tentatively, D is TRBD1 (6 bases). The V and J ends lost 10 bases and 8 bases respectively, with 21 bases between them. This CDR3 has 15 residues. Germline CDR1 is ENHRY and CDR2 is SYGVKD. The CDR3 region has the DNA TGTGCCACACGCCCTCAGGGGTCGATGGATTCACCCCTCCACTTT. Translated: CATRPQGSMDSPLHF.

This clone was seen a handful of times. The J gene is TRBJ1-1, the V gene TRBV29-1, with 9 bases identical to TRBD1. The CDR3 totals 13 residues. The V segment lost 8 bases and the J segment 6 bases; nucleotides outside the gene matches: 10. From germline, CDR1 is SQVTM and CDR2 ANQGSEA. Here the CDR3 DNA reads TGCAGCTATTGGACAGGGGAATCGGCTGAAGCTTTCTTT. Translation gives CSYWTGESAEAFF.

This chain joins TRBV10-2 and TRBJ2-5, with D unclear. The CDR3 totals 13 residues. Germline V gene sequence: CDR1 WSHSY, CDR2 SAAADI. The germline V and J ends were trimmed by 4 bases and 5 bases, with 11 bases remaining between them. The CDR3 reads CASSGVAGETQYF. The CDR3 DNA follows: TGCGCCAGCAGTGGGGTTGCCGGGGAGACCCAGTACTTC.

This chain connects TRBV6-5 to TRBJ1-2; 7 positions agree with TRBD1. Germline lookup yields CDR1 MNHEY and CDR2 SVGAGI. The CDR3 has 13 residues. Trimming removed 6 bases from V and 6 bases from J; junction bases left unmatched: 7. The CDR3 region has the DNA TGTGCCAGCAGCCCCGGGACAGAAAATGGCTACACCTTC. Translating gives CASSPGTENGYTF.

The J gene is TRBJ1-1, the V gene TRBV5-1, with 11 bases fitting TRBD1. Unmatched junction bases numbered 9, after V lost 4 bases and J lost 4 bases. In germline, CDR1 is SGHRS, CDR2 YFSETQ. The CDR3 loop spans 16 amino acids. The CDR3 bases are TGCGCCAGCAGCACCGGACAGGGGGCCATAGGCACTGAAGCTTTCTTT. Translating gives CASSTGQGAIGTEAFF.